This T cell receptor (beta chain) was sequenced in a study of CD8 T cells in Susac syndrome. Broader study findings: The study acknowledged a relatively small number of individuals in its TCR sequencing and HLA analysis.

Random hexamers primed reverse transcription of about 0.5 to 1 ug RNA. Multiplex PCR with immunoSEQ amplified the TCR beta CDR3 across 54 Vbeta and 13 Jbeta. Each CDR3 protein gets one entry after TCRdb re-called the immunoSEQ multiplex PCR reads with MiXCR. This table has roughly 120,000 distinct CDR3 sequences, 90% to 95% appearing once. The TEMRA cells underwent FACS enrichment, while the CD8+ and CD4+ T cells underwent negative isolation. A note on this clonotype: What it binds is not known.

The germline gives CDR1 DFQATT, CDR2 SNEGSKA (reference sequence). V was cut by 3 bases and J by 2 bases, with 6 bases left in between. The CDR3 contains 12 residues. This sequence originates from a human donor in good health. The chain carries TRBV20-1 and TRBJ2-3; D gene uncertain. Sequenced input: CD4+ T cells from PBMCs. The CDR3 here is CSASLDTDTQYF. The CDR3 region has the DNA TGCAGTGCTAGCCTAGACACAGATACGCAGTATTTT.